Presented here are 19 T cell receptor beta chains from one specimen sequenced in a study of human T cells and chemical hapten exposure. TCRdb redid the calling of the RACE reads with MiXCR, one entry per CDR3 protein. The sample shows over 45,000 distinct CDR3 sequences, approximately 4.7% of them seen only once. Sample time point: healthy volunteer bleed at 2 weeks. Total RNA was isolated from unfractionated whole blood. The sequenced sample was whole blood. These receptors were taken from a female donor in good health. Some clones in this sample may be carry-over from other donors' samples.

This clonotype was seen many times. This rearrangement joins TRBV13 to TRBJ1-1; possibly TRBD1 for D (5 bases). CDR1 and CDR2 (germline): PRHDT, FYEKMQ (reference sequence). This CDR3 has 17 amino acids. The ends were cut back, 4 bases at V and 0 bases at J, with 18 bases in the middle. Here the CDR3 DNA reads TGTGCCAGCAGCTCCGAAGGCTTGGGACGGATGAACACTGAAGCTTTCTTT. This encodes CASSSEGLGRMNTEAFF.

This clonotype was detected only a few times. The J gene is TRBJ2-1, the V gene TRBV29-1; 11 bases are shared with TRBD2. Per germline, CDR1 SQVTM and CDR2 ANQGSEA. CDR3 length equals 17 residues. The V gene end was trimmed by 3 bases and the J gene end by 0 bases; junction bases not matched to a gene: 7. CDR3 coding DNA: TGCAGCGTTGAGTTCTTACTAGCGGGGGCCTCCTACAATGAGCAGTTCTTC. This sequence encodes CSVEFLLAGASYNEQFF.

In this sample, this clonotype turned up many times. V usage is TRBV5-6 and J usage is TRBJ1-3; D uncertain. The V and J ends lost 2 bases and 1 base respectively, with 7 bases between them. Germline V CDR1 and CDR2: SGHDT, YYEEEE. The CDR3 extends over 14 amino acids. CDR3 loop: CASSLGGSGNTIYF. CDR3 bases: TGTGCCAGCAGCTTAGGAGGATCTGGAAACACCATATATTTT.

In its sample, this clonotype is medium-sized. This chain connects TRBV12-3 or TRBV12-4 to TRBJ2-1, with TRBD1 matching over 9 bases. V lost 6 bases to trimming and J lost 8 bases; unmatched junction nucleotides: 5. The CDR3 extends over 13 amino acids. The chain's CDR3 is CASSRTGADEQFF. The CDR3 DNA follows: TGTGCCAGCAGCCGGACAGGGGCGGATGAGCAGTTCTTC.

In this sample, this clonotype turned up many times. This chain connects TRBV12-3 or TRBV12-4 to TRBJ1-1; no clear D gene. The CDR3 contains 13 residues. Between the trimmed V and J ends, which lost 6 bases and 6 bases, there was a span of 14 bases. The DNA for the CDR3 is TGTGCCAGCAGATGGACGGGTAACTCTGAAGCTTTCTTT. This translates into CASRWTGNSEAFF.

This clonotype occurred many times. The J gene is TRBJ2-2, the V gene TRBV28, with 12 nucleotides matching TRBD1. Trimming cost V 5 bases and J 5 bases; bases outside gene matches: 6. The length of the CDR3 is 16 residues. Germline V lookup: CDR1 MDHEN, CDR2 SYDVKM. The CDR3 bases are TGTGCCAGCAGTCTGGGGACAGGGGGCAATACCGGGGAGCTGTTTTTT. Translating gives CASSLGTGGNTGELFF.

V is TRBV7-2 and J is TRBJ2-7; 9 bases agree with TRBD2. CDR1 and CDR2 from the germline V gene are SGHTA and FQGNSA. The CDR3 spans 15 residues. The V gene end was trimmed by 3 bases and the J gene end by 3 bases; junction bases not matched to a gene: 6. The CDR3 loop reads CASSFVTSGDYEQYF. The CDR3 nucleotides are TGTGCCAGCAGCTTTGTGACTAGCGGTGACTACGAGCAGTACTTC.

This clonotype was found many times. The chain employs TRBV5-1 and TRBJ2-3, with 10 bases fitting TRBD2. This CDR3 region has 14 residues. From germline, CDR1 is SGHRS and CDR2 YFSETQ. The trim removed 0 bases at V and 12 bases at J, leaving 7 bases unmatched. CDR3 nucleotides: TGCGCCAGCAGCTTGGGGTCCGCTAGCGGGGGCCAGTATTTT. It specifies CASSLGSASGGQYF.

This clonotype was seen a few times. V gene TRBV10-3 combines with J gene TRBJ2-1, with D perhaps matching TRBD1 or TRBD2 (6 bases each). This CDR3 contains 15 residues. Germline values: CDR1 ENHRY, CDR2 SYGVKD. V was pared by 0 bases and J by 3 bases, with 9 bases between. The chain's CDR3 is CAISESRGDYNEQFF. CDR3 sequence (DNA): TGTGCCATCAGTGAGTCAAGGGGGGACTACAATGAGCAGTTCTTC.

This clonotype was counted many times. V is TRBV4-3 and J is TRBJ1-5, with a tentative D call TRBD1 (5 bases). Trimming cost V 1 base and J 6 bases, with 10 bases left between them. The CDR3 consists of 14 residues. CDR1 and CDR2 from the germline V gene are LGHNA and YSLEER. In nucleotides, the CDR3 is TGCGCCAGCAGCCAAGGCCAGGGAAGTCAGCCCCAGCATTTT. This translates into CASSQGQGSQPQHF.

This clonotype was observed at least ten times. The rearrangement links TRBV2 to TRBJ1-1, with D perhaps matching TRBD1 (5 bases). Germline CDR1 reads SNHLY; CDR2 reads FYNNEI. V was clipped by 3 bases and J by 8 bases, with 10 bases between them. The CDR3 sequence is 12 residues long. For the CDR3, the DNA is TGTGCCAGCAGTGAGGGACGATGGGAAGCTTTCTTT. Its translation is CASSEGRWEAFF.

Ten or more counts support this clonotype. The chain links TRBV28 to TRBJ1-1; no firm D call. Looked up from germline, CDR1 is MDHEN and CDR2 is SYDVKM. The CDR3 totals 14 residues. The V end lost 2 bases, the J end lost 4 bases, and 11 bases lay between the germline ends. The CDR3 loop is CASSLGISSTEAFF. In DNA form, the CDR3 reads TGTGCCAGCAGTTTAGGGATTTCGAGCACTGAAGCTTTCTTT.

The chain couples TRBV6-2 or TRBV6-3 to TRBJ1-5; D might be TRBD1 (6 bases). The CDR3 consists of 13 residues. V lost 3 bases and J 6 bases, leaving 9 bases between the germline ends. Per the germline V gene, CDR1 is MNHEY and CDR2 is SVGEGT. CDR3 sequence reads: CASSYWGPQPQHF. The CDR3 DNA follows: TGTGCCAGCAGTTATTGGGGGCCTCAGCCCCAGCATTTT.

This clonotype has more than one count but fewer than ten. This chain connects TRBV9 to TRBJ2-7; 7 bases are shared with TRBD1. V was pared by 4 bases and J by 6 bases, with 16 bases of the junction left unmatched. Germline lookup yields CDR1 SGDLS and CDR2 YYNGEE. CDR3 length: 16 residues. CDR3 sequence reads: CASSPQPTGAPGEQYF. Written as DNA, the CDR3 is TGTGCCAGCAGCCCTCAGCCAACAGGGGCCCCTGGCGAGCAGTACTTC.

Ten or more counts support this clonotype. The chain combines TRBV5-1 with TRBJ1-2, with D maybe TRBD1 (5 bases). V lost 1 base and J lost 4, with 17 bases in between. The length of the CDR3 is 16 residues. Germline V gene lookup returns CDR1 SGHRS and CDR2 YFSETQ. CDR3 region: CASSLTQTDDSYGYTF. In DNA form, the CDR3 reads TGCGCCAGCAGCTTGACCCAAACCGACGACAGCTATGGCTACACCTTC. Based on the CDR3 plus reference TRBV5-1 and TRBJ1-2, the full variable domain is KAGVTQTPRYLIKTRGQQVTLSCSPISGHRSVSWYQQTPGQGLQFLFEYFSETQRNKGNFPGRFSGRQFSNSRSEMNVSTLELGDSALYLCASSLTQTDDSYGYTFGSGTRLTVV.

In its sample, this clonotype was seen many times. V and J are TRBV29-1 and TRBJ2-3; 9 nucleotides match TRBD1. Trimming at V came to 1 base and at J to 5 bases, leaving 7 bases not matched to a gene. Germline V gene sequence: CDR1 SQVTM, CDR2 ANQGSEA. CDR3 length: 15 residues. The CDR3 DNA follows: TGCAGCGTTGAAGGGATGACAGGGGGGGGAGATACGCAGTATTTT. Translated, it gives CSVEGMTGGGDTQYF.

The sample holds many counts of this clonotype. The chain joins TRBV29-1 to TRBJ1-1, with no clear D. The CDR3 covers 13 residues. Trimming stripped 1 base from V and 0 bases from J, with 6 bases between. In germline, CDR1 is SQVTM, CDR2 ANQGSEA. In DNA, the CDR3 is TGCAGCGTTGAAGGGTTAGTGAACACTGAAGCTTTCTTT. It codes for CSVEGLVNTEAFF.

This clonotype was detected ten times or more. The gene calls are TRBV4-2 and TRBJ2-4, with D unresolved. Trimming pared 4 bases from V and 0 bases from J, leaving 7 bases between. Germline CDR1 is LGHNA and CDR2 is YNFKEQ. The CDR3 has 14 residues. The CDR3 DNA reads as TGTGCCAGCAGCCCTTGGCTAGCCAAAAACATTCAGTACTTC. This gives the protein CASSPWLAKNIQYF.

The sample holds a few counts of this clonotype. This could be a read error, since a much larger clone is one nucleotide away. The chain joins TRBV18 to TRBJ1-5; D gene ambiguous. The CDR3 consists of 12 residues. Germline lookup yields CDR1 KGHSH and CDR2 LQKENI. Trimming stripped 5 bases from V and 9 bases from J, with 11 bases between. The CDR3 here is CASSSGGWPQHF. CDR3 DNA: TGTGCCAGCTCATCCGGAGGTTGGCCCCAGCATTTT.